This TCR beta chain was captured by sequencing in a study of T-cell reconstitution after alpha-beta-depleted transplantation in children. There are 13 residues in the CDR3. CDR1 is SEHNR and CDR2 is FQNEAQ in the germline V gene (reference sequence). V lost 5 bases, J lost 7 bases, and 15 bases lay in between. Preparation of the TCRbeta library was carried out with unique molecular identifiers. From the PCR reads, TCRdb called clonotypes with MiXCR, one entry per CDR3 protein. The sample shows approximately 420,000 distinct CDR3 sequences, 11% of them seen only once. The sequence came from a human donor who donated a stem cell graft to a child with acute myeloid leukemia. Here the sequenced sample was PBMCs from the stem cell graft donor, taken from the stem cell graft. The chain carries TRBV7-9 and TRBJ2-7; D perhaps matches TRBD2 (6 bases). The CDR3 region has the DNA TGTGCCAGCAGCGACTCGGGGGTGCGGGAGCAGTACGTC. Its translation: CASSDSGVREQYV.